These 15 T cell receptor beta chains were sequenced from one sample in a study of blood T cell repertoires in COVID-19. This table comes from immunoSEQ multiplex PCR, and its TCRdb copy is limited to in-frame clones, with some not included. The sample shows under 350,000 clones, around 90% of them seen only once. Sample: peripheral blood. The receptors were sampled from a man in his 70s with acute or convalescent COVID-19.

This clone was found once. CDR3 region: CASSAQGPPYF. CDR3 DNA sequence: TGTGCCAGCAGCGCCCAGGGGCCTCCTTACTTC. The rearrangement links TRBV2 to TRBJ2-7; possible D gene TRBD1, 6 bases. Trimming removed 6 bases from V and 13 bases from J, with 16 bases in between. Germline CDR1 SNHLY, CDR2 FYNNEI. The CDR3 contains 11 residues.

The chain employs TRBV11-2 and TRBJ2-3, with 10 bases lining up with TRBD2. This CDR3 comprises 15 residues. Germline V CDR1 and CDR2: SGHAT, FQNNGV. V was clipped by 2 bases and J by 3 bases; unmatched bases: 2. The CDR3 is CASSLKTSGTDTQYF. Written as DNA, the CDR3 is TGTGCCAGCAGCTTAAAGACTAGCGGGACAGATACGCAGTATTTT.

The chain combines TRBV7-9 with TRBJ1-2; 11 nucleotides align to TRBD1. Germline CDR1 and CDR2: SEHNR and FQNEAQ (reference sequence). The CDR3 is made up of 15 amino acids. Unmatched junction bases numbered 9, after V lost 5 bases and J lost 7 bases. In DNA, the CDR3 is TGTGCCAGCAGCGACCGAGGACAGGGGGCGGCTGGCTACACCTTC. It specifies CASSDRGQGAAGYTF.

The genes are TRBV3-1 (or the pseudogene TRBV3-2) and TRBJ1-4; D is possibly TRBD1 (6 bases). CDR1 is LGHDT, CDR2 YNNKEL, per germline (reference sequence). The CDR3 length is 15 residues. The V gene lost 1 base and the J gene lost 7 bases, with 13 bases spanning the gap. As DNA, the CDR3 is TGTGCCAGCAGCCAAGGAGGGGGGGGGCGTGAAAAACTGTTTTTT. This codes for CASSQGGGGREKLFF.

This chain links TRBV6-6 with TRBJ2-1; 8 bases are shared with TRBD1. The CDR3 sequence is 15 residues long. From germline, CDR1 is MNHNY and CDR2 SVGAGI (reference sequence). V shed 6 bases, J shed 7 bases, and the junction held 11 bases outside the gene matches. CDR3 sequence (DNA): TGTGCCAGCAGGGATGACAGGGGCGTAACGAATGAGCAGTTCTTC. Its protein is CASRDDRGVTNEQFF.

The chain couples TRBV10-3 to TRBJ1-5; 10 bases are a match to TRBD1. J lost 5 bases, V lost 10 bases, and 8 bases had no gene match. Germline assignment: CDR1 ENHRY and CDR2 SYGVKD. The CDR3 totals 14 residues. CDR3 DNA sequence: TGTGCCACCGCGGGACAGGGGATGGATCAGCCCCAGCATTTT. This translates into CATAGQGMDQPQHF.

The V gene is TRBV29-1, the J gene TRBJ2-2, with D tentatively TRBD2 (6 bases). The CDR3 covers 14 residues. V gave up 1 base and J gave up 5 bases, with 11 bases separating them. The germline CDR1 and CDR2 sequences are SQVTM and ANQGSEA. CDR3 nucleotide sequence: TGCAGCGTTGAAGGCGGGGCCCGAACCGGGGAGCTGTTTTTT. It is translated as CSVEGGARTGELFF.

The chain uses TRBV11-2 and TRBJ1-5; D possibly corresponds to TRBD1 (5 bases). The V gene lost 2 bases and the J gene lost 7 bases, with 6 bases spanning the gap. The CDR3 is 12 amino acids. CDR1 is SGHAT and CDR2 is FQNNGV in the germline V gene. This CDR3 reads CASSLSGQPQHF. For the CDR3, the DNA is TGTGCCAGCAGCTTATCAGGGCAGCCCCAGCATTTT.

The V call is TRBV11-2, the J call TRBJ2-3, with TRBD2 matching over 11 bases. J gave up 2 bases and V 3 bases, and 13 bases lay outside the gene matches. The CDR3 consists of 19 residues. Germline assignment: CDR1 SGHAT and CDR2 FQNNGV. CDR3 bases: TGTGCCAGCAGCTTTCGGTTAGCGGGAGGGAGAATAAACACAGATACGCAGTATTTT. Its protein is CASSFRLAGGRINTDTQYF.

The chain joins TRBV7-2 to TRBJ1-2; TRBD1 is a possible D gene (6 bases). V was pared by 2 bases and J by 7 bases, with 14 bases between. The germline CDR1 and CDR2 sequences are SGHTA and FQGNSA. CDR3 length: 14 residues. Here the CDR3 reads CASSLSPSGVGYTF. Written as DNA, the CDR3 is TGTGCCAGCAGCTTATCCCCTTCAGGGGTTGGCTACACCTTC.

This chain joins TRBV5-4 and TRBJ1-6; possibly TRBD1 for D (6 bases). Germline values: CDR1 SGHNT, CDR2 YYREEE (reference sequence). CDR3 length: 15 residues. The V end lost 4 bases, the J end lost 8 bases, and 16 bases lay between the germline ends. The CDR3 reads CASSRTLQGDSPLHF. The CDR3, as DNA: TGTGCCAGCAGCAGGACCCTACAGGGCGATTCACCCCTCCACTTT. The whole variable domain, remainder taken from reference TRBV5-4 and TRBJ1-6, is ETGVTQSPTHLIKTRGQQVTLRCSSQSGHNTVSWYQQALGQGPQFIFQYYREEENGRGNFPPRFSGLQFPNYSSELNVNALELDDSALYLCASSRTLQGDSPLHFGNGTRLTVT.

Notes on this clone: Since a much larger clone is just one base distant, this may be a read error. The CDR3 is CASSFSAEAFF. CDR3 in DNA: TGTGCCAGCAGCTTTTCCGCTGAAGCTTTCTTT. The rearrangement uses TRBV7-8 and TRBJ1-1; no clear D gene. The CDR3 is 11 amino acids. CDR1 SGHVS and CDR2 FQNEAQ come from the germline V gene. V lost 3 bases and J 6 bases, leaving 5 bases between the germline ends.

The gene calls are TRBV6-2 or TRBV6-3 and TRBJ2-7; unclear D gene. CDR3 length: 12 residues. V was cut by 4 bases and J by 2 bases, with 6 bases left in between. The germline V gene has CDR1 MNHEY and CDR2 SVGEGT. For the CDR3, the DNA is TGTGCCAGCAGTTCCTACCCCTACGAGCAGTACTTC. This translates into CASSSYPYEQYF.

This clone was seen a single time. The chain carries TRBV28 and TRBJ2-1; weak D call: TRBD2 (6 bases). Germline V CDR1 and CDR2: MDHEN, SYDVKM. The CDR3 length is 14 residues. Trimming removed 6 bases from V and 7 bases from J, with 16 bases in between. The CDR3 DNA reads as TGTGCCAGCAGCACTCCGGACGGGAGAAATGAGCAGTTCTTC. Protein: CASSTPDGRNEQFF. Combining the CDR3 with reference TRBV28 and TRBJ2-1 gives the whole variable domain DVKVTQSSRYLVKRTGEKVFLECVQDMDHENMFWYRQDPGLGLRLIYFSYDVKMKEKGDIPEGYSVSREKKERFSLILESASTNQTSMYLCASSTPDGRNEQFFGPGTRLTVL.

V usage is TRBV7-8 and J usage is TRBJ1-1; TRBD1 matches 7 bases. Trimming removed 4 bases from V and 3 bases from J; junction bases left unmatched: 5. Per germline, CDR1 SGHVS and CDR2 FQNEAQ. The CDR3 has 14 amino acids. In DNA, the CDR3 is TGTGCCAGCAGCTCCCCGACAGGGCACACTGAAGCTTTCTTT. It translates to CASSSPTGHTEAFF.